This TCR beta chain appears in the sequencing data of a study of T cell repertoires in cytomegalovirus infection (dated by TCRdb to the late 2010s). For the wider study: The HLA type of each donor mattered for the analysis, because public TCR beta signatures pointed to carriage of CMV infection along with the matching HLA type. Study-wide findings and limitations: In both this cohort and an independent 352-donor cohort, the cumulative frequency of public TCR beta family members distinguished carriers of CMV infection plus the relevant HLA type. The ex vivo response was dominated by HLA-C-restricted CMV-specific TCR beta clonotypes, which also provided the single most frequent clonotype in two of eight donors.

Regarding this clonotype: No antigen is known for it. The sample holds no much larger clone one base away, and base qualities are not on file.

From the germline V gene, CDR1 is SGHVS and CDR2 is FQNEAQ. The CDR3 measures 13 amino acids from cysteine to phenylalanine. Kept here is only the CDR3 DNA, which spans 39 bases and is read in frame from base 1. Deletion took 5 bases off V and 7 bases off J, with a span of 11 bases between the germline ends. TCRdb lists the instrument as Illumina HiSeq 1500. TCRdb trimmed the raw reads at Q25, called clones with MiXCR and kept productive beta chains. Rows with a matching CDR3 protein are joined into one entry that keeps the most common DNA and genes. Across this sample there are under 200,000 distinct CDR3 sequences, with 28% seen only once. The ten largest clones represent approximately 30% of the sample.

Recombination joined TRBV7-8 with TRBJ1-4; 5 matching bases give a weak D call of TRBD1. Sequencing was done on a sample of PBMCs. This sequence originates from a human donor in good health (CMV status not recorded). Some clones in this sample may be carry-over from other donors' samples. The CDR3: CASSPRDVEKLFF. The nucleotide sequence is given as TGTGCCAGCAGCCCCCGGGACGTTGAAAAACTGTTTTTT.